This T cell receptor (beta chain) was profiled in a study of cytomegalovirus exposure and HLA in healthy donors (dated by TCRdb to 2016 to 2017). Background for the entire study: An earlier analysis of several hundred of the donors reported more than 250 Gb of sequence data and roughly 100 million unique TCR beta sequences from around 200 million T cells. About 310 gigabases of sequencing data and approximately 85 million unique TCR sequences were included in an early release covering under 650 HLA-typed donors. Of the 350 to 450 genotyped donors, 65% to 90% fell in the genetic ancestry cluster associated with self-reported Caucasian donors. The study aimed to test whether cataloging public T cell receptors could reveal signatures of past pathogen exposure. The T cell repertoires of 666 subjects were profiled by immunosequencing and related to cytomegalovirus serostatus. A separate validation cohort of some 130 different subjects was used in addition to the 666-subject first cohort. To predict cytomegalovirus infection status, the study combined high-throughput TCR immunosequencing, statistical association of individual TCRs with disease status, and machine learning. A later analysis re-examined previously published TCR beta repertoires from roughly 720 donors and added high-resolution HLA genotyping to investigate patterns of TCR occurrence. The later analysis used no new phenotypic data to find candidate immune exposures, relying instead on TCR beta sequences and their occurrence across donors. To decide whether each TCR beta V gene segment behaved as functional or pseudogenic, an earlier analysis of approximately 590 of the donors relied on high-throughput TCR beta sequencing. Alongside the repertoire data, information on donor age, sex, ethnicity and CMV serostatus was compiled. A later genetic analysis used genome-wide SNP genotypes for about 55% of the 666 donors, treating that subset as a discovery cohort. All discovery cohort repertoires had been generated on a single sequencing platform. HLA typing covered class I and class II loci at four-digit resolution. Typing coverage varied by locus: roughly 620-640 donors for A, B, C, DRB1 and DQB1; about 520 for DQA1; 606 for DPA1; approximately 470 for DPB1. Four or five DR-DQ haplotypes were handled as single units for association and clustering because linkage in the cohort was strong. Across some 400 genotyped donors of the cohort, an average of about 240,000 unique TCR beta nucleotide sequences per donor were sequenced, and roughly a sixth of those sequences were non-productive. General findings and caveats noted by the study authors: In a later analysis, the rate of TCR association differed among HLA loci, with DRB1 alleles having the most associated TCRs and HLA-C alleles having the fewest. At a false discovery rate of 0.05, a later analysis linked around 15,000 TCR beta sequences to specific HLA alleles. A later analysis found that HLA-associated TCR beta chains were more clonally expanded and had lower generation probabilities than equally common non-associated chains. The sequencing pipeline was judged likely to have produced a cluster of highly shared sequence variants as a technical artifact. In both the original and validation cohorts, the classifier was reported to diagnose cytomegalovirus status with high specificity and sensitivity. The authors suggested that the approach could potentially be extended to other disease states and immunological phenotypes. Around 16 rarely observed V segments, including chromosome 9 orphons, were excluded from the earlier analysis of about 500 of the donors because counts were too low. The only immune exposure information available for the cohort was CMV serostatus. In a later analysis, most CMV-associated TCR beta chains were found to appear HLA-restricted, with HLA associations seemingly driven largely by CMV exposure. HLA typing was unavailable for some donors at each locus, so association tests used only the typed subset. Some IMGT-functional V segments, including TRBV6-2 and TRBV6-3, could not be distinguished by the 87-base-pair reads and were therefore excluded. A few of the identified cytomegalovirus-associated TCR beta chains were confirmed in vitro to be specific for cytomegalovirus antigens. A further reported finding was that TCR beta sequences accurately predicted the HLA-A and HLA-B alleles for most subjects in the first cohort. Compared with the approximately 720-donor mean, donors in an Asian-associated ancestry cluster had fewer N-insertions in productive TCRs, according to a later genetic analysis. Correlated functional status among segregating V segments might be attributable to linkage disequilibrium, but an unknown experimental factor could not be ruled out. Most TCR sequences were seen in very few donors, while some public TCRs were found in many individuals. Presence/absence analyses assumed roughly uniform sequencing depth across donors, an assumption that may not hold. A total of 150 or so TCR beta chains were listed by the study as associated with cytomegalovirus. An association between a missense DCLRE1C variant and V-gene and J-gene trimming of TCR beta chains was found in a later genetic analysis and replicated in an independent cohort. The cohort was sequenced for TCR beta chains only, and without alpha or paired-chain data the features that could be detected were limited. When HLA alleles, especially DR and DQ, strongly co-occurred, attributing TCR associations to individual alleles was difficult. Several of the top co-occurrence clusters appeared to be linked to parvovirus B19, influenza, CMV and Epstein-Barr virus, according to a later analysis. Broadly in line with IMGT annotations, most TCR beta V segments showed up in productive rearrangements about 90% or about 30% of the time in an earlier analysis of under 700 of the donors.

In total, more than 500 healthy bone marrow donors made up the cohort. All cohort members were sampled while nominally healthy, although unrecorded immune exposures were likely present. The donor tested CMV seronegative, placing the donor among the 300 to 450 seronegative members of the cohort. A peripheral blood sample was collected from each donor, and TCR beta sequencing was performed on peripheral blood mononuclear cells. The Qiagen DNeasy Blood Extraction Kit was used to extract genomic DNA from the blood cell samples. The library was made by the immunoSEQ multiplex PCR assay. For the multiplex PCR, a mixture combining 60 forward primers for TCR Vbeta segments and 13 reverse primers for TCR Jbeta segments was used. The CDR3 region of rearranged TCR beta genes was amplified from genomic DNA by a multiplex PCR assay. The Illumina HiSeq System was used to sequence the amplified TCR beta libraries as 87-base-pair reads. In the paper's pipeline: In a later analysis, tens of millions of unique TCR beta chains were counted across the roughly 610 repertoires, and roughly 11 million of these chains were shared by at least two donors. A nearest-neighbor algorithm error-corrected the raw reads and collapsed the reads into unique sequences, merging closely related sequences to remove PCR and sequencing errors. Alignment of CDR3 sequences to IMGT reference sequences was used to assign V, D and J gene segments. Each retained sequence needed at least a six-nucleotide match to both a V gene segment and a J gene segment. A rearrangement was called productive if the CDR3 had no stop codons and remained in frame with V and J, and every other rearrangement was called non-productive. CDR3 was defined by IMGT convention, running from the second conserved V-encoded cysteine to the conserved J-encoded phenylalanine. The earlier analysis of 587 of the donors excluded sequences that lacked an unambiguous match to a single V gene segment. In an earlier analysis of some 590 of the donors, a V segment was called functional when productive rearrangements were above 56.7%, and segregating when the standard deviation between donors exceeded 5%. A statistical classification framework was built for diagnosing cytomegalovirus status from the catalog of TCR beta chain sequences. In a later analysis, V and J genes were assigned by comparing TCR nucleotide sequences against IMGT/GENE-DB human TR gene sequences. Using the TCRdist pipeline, a later analysis assigned CDR3 sequences along with most-parsimonious VDJ recombination scenarios. In a later analysis, each TCR beta chain was defined by its CDR3 amino acid sequence together with its V-gene family, and reads lacking a unique V-gene family were excluded. As a way to deal with suspected cross-contamination and a sequencing artifact, a later analysis dropped roughly 620 nucleotide sequences that were highly shared and had low generation probability. For each public chain, a later analysis derived a clonal expansion index from normalized ranks of inferred template counts within each repertoire. Generation probabilities in a later analysis came from a VDJ recombination model fitted to out-of-frame rearrangements, and those results were checked against IGoR. In a later analysis, TCR-TCR, TCR-HLA and TCR-CMV co-occurrence was scored with hypergeometric tests, and a repertoire-size bias correction was applied to TCR pairs. In a later analysis, false discovery rates were estimated by permuting HLA or CMV assignments 20 times. In a later analysis, co-occurring TCRs were grouped using DBSCAN, and TCRdist sequence similarity was added for clustering within HLA-allele-positive subsets. Repertoires with fewer than 30,000 or more than 120,000 public chains, plus five repertoires with anomalous nucleotide sharing, were excluded from co-occurrence clustering. Drawn from immuneACCESS, this table holds only the in-frame rearrangements with V and J called that TCRdb kept. Clones are partly lost; checked studies trace under half to an unresolved V gene and leave the rest unexplained. Clonal size and the V and J genes are those of that table, whereas D and trimming came from the DNA. A total of 95,000 to 110,000 clones appear in this sample, roughly 72% of them only once. The top ten hold around 7.8% of the sample.

The CDR3 numbers 17 residues from cysteine through phenylalanine. The sequence is cut down to CDR3 DNA, 51 bases in frame from base 1. V was cut back by 1 base and J by 6 bases, leaving a gap of 16 bases between them. Reading the germline V gene gives CDR1 MDHEN and CDR2 SYDVKM. In regard to this clone: The clone's antigen remains unknown. No much larger clone is present one base from it, and per-base qualities are unavailable.

The clonotype comes from a man aged 25-40 years in good health and CMV-seronegative. The sample taken for sequencing was PBMCs. This receptor chain uses TRBV28 and TRBJ1-6; TRBD1 might be the D gene, on 6 matching bases. The sequenced DNA: TGTGCCAGCAGTTTATCCCGGGGTTTAGGGGGTAATTCACCCCTCCACTTT. Translated, this gives CASSLSRGLGGNSPLHF.